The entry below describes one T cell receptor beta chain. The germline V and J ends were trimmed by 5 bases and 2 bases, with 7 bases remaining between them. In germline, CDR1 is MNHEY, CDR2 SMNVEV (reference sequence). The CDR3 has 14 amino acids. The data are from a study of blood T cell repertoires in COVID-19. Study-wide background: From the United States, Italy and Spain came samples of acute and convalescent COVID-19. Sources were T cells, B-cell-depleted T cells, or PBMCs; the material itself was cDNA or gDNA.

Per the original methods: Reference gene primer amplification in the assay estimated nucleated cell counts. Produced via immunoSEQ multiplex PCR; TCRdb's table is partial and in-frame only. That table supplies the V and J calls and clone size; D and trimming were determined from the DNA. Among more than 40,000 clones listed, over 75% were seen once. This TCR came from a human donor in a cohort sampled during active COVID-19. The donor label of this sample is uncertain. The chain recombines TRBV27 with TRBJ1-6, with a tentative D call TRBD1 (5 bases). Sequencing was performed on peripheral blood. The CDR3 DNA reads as TGTGCCAGCAGTCTGACAGCCTATAATTCACCCCTCCACTTT. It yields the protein CASSLTAYNSPLHF.